One sample yielded the 23 T cell receptor beta chains listed below, sequenced in a study of T cell repertoires in cytomegalovirus infection. These receptors' antigens are unknown. TCRdb independently ran MiXCR on the reads; one entry per CDR3 protein. The table includes about 60,000 distinct CDR3 sequences, 33% detected once. The specimen was PBMCs, sequenced either directly or after in vitro stimulation (not recorded which). The receptors stem from a human donor in good health (CMV status not recorded). Some clones in this sample may be carry-over from other donors' samples.

The sample holds a few counts of this clonotype. This chain uses TRBV2 with TRBJ1-5; 9 nucleotides align to TRBD1. V lost 3 bases to trimming and J lost 7 bases; unmatched junction nucleotides: 7. The CDR3 sequence is 15 residues long. CDR1 SNHLY and CDR2 FYNNEI come from the germline V gene. The chain's CDR3 is CASSEGQGSMQPQHF. The CDR3, as DNA: TGTGCCAGCAGTGAGGGACAGGGCTCGATGCAGCCCCAGCATTTT.

This clonotype was observed a handful of times. The V call is TRBV12-3 or TRBV12-4, the J call TRBJ1-5; no clear D. Trimming removed 7 bases from V and 5 bases from J, with 9 bases in between. The CDR3 contains 12 residues. DNA of the CDR3: TGTGCCAGCAAGTTTTGGGATCAGCCCCAGCATTTT. Translation gives CASKFWDQPQHF.

This clonotype occurred once. CDR3 sequence: CASSNGAGVDEKLFF. The CDR3 DNA is TGTGCCAGCTCAAACGGGGCCGGGGTAGATGAAAAACTGTTTTTT. This chain joins TRBV6-5 and TRBJ1-4, with a weak D call TRBD1 (5 bases). The CDR3 covers 15 residues. From germline, CDR1 is MNHEY and CDR2 SVGAGI. Between the trimmed V and J ends, which lost 8 bases and 6 bases, there was a span of 19 bases.

The chain uses TRBV5-1 and TRBJ1-2; D may be TRBD1 (6 bases). Deletions cut 0 bases from V and 7 bases from J, with 13 bases between. The germline CDR1 and CDR2 sequences are SGHRS and YFSETQ. This CDR3 region has 14 residues. CDR3: CASSLGQEYGGYTF. The DNA for the CDR3 is TGCGCCAGCAGCTTGGGACAGGAATATGGTGGCTACACCTTC. Drawing the rest from reference TRBV5-1 and TRBJ1-2, the complete variable domain is KAGVTQTPRYLIKTRGQQVTLSCSPISGHRSVSWYQQTPGQGLQFLFEYFSETQRNKGNFPGRFSGRQFSNSRSEMNVSTLELGDSALYLCASSLGQEYGGYTFGSGTRLTVV.

The chain recombines TRBV12-3 or TRBV12-4 with TRBJ1-4; maybe TRBD1 (5 bases). This CDR3 is 17 amino acids long. V lost 5 bases and J 8 bases, leaving 24 bases between the germline ends. CDR3: CASSPQSWGTRGEKLFF. CDR3 DNA sequence: TGTGCCAGCAGTCCCCAAAGTTGGGGGACTCGAGGGGAAAAACTGTTTTTT.

The chain couples TRBV20-1 to TRBJ2-1, with TRBD2 identical over 7 bases. Germline assignment: CDR1 DFQATT and CDR2 SNEGSKA (reference sequence). The CDR3 has 14 residues. Trimming removed 3 bases from V and 0 bases from J; junction bases left unmatched: 2. The CDR3 region has the DNA TGCAGTGCTAGTCGCGGGAGCTCCTACAATGAGCAGTTCTTC. This translates into CSASRGSSYNEQFF.

Only a few counts were recorded for this clonotype. This chain uses TRBV10-3 with TRBJ1-2, with 9 bases aligning to TRBD1. From germline, CDR1 is ENHRY and CDR2 SYGVKD. This CDR3 comprises 16 residues. V lost 3 bases to trimming and J lost 4 bases; unmatched junction nucleotides: 9. DNA of the CDR3: TGTGCCATCAGTGATGACAGGGGGACACGGTTCTATGGCTACACCTTC. This gives the protein CAISDDRGTRFYGYTF.

The V call is TRBV27, the J call TRBJ1-6, with D possibly TRBD1 on 5 matching bases. This CDR3 is 19 amino acids long. Germline-derived CDR1 and CDR2 are MNHEY and SMNVEV (reference sequence). Trimming left V 0 bases short and J 10 bases short, with 25 bases between. CDR3 region: CASSLSTGSWGGIESPLHF. The CDR3 nucleotides are TGTGCCAGCAGTTTATCCACGGGTTCGTGGGGGGGGATAGAGTCACCCCTCCACTTT.

In this sample, this clonotype turned up a few times. The chain links TRBV7-9 to TRBJ2-3; D ambiguous. V lost 2 bases, J lost 6 bases, and 15 bases lay in between. This CDR3 has 15 residues. CDR1 SEHNR and CDR2 FQNEAQ come from the germline V gene (reference sequence). The CDR3 sequence is CASSLSQYLSDTQYF. The DNA for the CDR3 is TGTGCCAGCAGCTTATCACAGTATTTATCGGATACGCAGTATTTT. The variable domain in full, with the rest retrieved from reference TRBV7-9 and TRBJ2-3, is DTGVSQNPRHKITKRGQNVTFRCDPISEHNRLYWYRQTLGQGPEFLTYFQNEAQLEKSRLLSDRFSAERPKGSFSTLEIQRTEQGDSAMYLCASSLSQYLSDTQYFGPGTRLTVL.

This clonotype was seen a handful of times. CDR3 DNA sequence: TGTGCCAGCTCACCGACAGCGAACACCGGGGAGCTGTTTTTT. Translating gives CASSPTANTGELFF. The gene calls are TRBV18 and TRBJ2-2, with D perhaps TRBD1 (5 bases). The V and J ends lost 3 bases and 0 bases respectively, with 5 bases between them. Germline V gene lookup returns CDR1 KGHSH and CDR2 LQKENI. The CDR3 has 14 residues.

V and J are TRBV30 and TRBJ1-5, with unresolved D. The germline V gene has CDR1 GTSNPN and CDR2 SVGIG (reference sequence). The CDR3 sequence is 13 residues long. The V end was cut by 4 bases, the J end by 8 bases, with 15 bases between. CDR3 in amino acids: CAWNAEEMEPQHF. The CDR3 bases are TGTGCCTGGAATGCGGAGGAGATGGAGCCCCAGCATTTT.

This chain connects TRBV5-1 to TRBJ1-4, with D perhaps matching TRBD1 (5 bases). From germline, CDR1 is SGHRS and CDR2 YFSETQ. The CDR3 runs 13 residues. V was trimmed by 4 bases and J by 4 bases, leaving 8 bases between them. CDR3 nucleotide sequence: TGCGCCAGCAGCGGGGGTGATAATGAAAAACTGTTTTTT. Translation: CASSGGDNEKLFF.

The chain joins TRBV5-6 to TRBJ2-3, with 8 nucleotides matching TRBD1. Germline CDR1 SGHDT, CDR2 YYEEEE. The CDR3 has 15 residues. Trimming took 4 bases from V and 1 from J; bases not matched to a gene: 5. The CDR3 spells CASSLDRVGTDTQYF. The CDR3 nucleotides read TGTGCCAGCAGCCTGGACAGGGTGGGCACAGATACGCAGTATTTT.

Ten or more counts support this clonotype. The CDR3 coding sequence is TGTGCCAGCAGCGACGGGACCACCCGCCTAGGACATACGCAGTATTTT. Amino acids: CASSDGTTRLGHTQYF. V and J are TRBV7-7 and TRBJ2-3; D is perhaps TRBD1 or TRBD2 (5 bases each). This CDR3 region has 16 residues. CDR1 and CDR2 from the germline V gene are SSHAT and FNYEAQ (reference sequence). The V gene lost 5 bases and the J gene lost 7 bases, with 22 bases spanning the gap. Complete variable domain (other parts from reference TRBV7-7 and TRBJ2-3): GAGVSQSPRYKVTKRGQDVTLRCDPISSHATLYWYQQALGQGPEFLTYFNYEAQPDKSGLPSDRFSAERPEGSISTLTIQRTEQRDSAMYRCASSDGTTRLGHTQYFGPGTRLTVL.

V and J are TRBV2 and TRBJ1-4, with D possibly TRBD1 on 5 matching bases. Germline CDR1 and CDR2: SNHLY and FYNNEI. Trimming took 2 bases from V and 8 from J, leaving 9 bases between them. The CDR3 runs to 13 residues. The CDR3 nucleotides are TGTGCCAGCAGTGAACAGGGTGGGGAAAAACTGTTTTTT. Translated, it gives CASSEQGGEKLFF.

CDR3 nucleotide sequence: TGTGCCAGCAGTTTCAGGGTTGGGGCCGCCGGGGAGCTGTTTTTT. Amino acid sequence: CASSFRVGAAGELFF. The chain has TRBV12-3 or TRBV12-4 and TRBJ2-2, with D perhaps TRBD1 (5 bases). V lost 3 bases, J lost 6 bases, and 14 bases lay in between. The CDR3 is 15 amino acids.

V usage is TRBV10-3 and J usage is TRBJ2-3; 7 bases align to TRBD2. Looked up from germline, CDR1 is ENHRY and CDR2 is SYGVKD. Trimming removed 4 bases from V and 2 bases from J; junction bases left unmatched: 6. This CDR3 contains 15 residues. CDR3 protein: CAISGISGHTDTQYF. Written as DNA, the CDR3 is TGTGCCATCAGTGGTATTAGCGGGCACACAGATACGCAGTATTTT.

The genes are TRBV5-1 and TRBJ2-1, with 11 bases fitting TRBD2. The germline V gene encodes CDR1 SGHRS and CDR2 YFSETQ. The CDR3 loop spans 17 amino acids. V lost 6 bases, J lost 8 bases, and 16 bases stayed unmatched. The CDR3 reads CASKRLAGTRIWDEQFF. As DNA, the CDR3 is TGCGCCAGCAAACGACTAGCGGGAACACGAATCTGGGATGAGCAGTTCTTC.

This rearrangement joins TRBV7-1 to TRBJ2-7, with D possibly TRBD1 on 6 matching bases. TRBV7-1 is noted as an ORF with a role that remains uncertain. Trimming removed 4 bases at V and 3 bases at J, with 10 bases between. The CDR3 totals 13 residues. CDR3 region: CASSWTVNYEQYF. Written as DNA, the CDR3 is TGTGCCAGCAGCTGGACAGTCAACTACGAGCAGTACTTC.

This rearrangement joins TRBV15 to TRBJ1-2; D not certain. CDR3 length: 13 residues. V was cut by 1 base and J by 7 bases, with 10 bases left in between. Germline lookup yields CDR1 LNHNV and CDR2 YYDKDF (reference sequence). The CDR3 is CATSRGNRPGYTF. CDR3 bases: TGTGCCACCAGCAGAGGGAACCGCCCTGGCTACACCTTC.

This clonotype was recorded only once. This chain joins TRBV7-2 and TRBJ1-6; the match to TRBD1 covers 8 bases. V lost 5 bases to trimming and J lost 6 bases; unmatched junction nucleotides: 3. The CDR3 loop spans 14 amino acids. Germline-derived CDR1 and CDR2 are SGHTA and FQGNSA. The CDR3 coding sequence is TGTGCCAGCAGCCCCGGACAGGGTAATTCACCCCTCCACTTT. This gives the protein CASSPGQGNSPLHF.

Points on this clonotype: Since no conserved phenylalanine or tryptophan closes the CDR3, a read error is the likely cause. The CDR3 DNA follows: TGCAGTGCTGCTGGGGCAACTAATTACATTGTCTACACCCTC. Amino acids: CSAAGATNYIVYTL. V gene TRBV20-1 combines with J gene TRBJ1-2; tentatively, D is TRBD1 (5 bases). The CDR3 is 14 amino acids. Deletions cut 5 bases from V and 10 bases from J, with 23 bases between. The germline CDR1 and CDR2 sequences are DFQATT and SNEGSKA (reference sequence).

This clonotype was observed a few times. This chain connects TRBV15 to TRBJ1-3; D ambiguous. The V gene lost 0 bases and the J gene lost 0 bases, with 6 bases spanning the gap. Germline-derived CDR1 and CDR2 are LNHNV and YYDKDF (reference sequence). This CDR3 contains 15 residues. The CDR3 reads CATSRDPSSGNTIYF. CDR3 nucleotides: TGTGCCACCAGCAGAGATCCCTCCTCTGGAAACACCATATATTTT.